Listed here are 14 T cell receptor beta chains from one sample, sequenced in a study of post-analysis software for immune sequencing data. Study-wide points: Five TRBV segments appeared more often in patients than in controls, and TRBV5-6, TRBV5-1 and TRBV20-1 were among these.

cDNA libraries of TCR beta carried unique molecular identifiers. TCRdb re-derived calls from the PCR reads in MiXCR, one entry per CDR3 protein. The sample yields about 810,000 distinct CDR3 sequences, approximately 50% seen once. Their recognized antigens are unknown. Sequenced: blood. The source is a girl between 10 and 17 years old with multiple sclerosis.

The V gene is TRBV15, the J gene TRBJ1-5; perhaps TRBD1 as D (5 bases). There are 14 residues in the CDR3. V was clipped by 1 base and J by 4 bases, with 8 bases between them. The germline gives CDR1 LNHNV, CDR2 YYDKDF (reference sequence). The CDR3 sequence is CATSRAGGNQPQHF. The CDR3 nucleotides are TGTGCCACCAGCAGAGCTGGGGGGAATCAGCCCCAGCATTTT.

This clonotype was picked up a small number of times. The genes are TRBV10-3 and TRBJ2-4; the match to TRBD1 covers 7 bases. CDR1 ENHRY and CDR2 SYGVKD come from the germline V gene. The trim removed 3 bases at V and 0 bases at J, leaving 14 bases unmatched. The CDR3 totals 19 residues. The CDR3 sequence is CAISEGQTGSFLAKNIQYF. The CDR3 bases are TGTGCCATCAGTGAAGGGCAGACAGGGTCGTTCTTAGCCAAAAACATTCAGTACTTC.

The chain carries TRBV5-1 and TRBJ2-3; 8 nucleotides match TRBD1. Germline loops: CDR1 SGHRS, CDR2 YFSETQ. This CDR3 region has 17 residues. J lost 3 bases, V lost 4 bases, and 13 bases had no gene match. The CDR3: CASSAGSGGTDTDTQYF. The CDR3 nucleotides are TGCGCCAGCAGCGCGGGCTCAGGGGGCACTGATACAGATACGCAGTATTTT.

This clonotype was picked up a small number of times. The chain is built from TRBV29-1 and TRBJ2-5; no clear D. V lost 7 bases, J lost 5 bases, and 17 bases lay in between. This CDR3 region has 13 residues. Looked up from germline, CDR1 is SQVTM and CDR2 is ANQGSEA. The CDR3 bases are TGCAGCGACCGGACCCCTCTTTGGGAGACCCAGTACTTC. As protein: CSDRTPLWETQYF.

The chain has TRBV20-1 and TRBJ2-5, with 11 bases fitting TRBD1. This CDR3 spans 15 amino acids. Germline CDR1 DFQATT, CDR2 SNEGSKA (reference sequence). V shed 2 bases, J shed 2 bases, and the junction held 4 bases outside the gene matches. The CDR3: CSARMDRGPQETQYF. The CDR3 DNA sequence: TGCAGTGCTAGAATGGACAGGGGGCCTCAAGAGACCCAGTACTTC.

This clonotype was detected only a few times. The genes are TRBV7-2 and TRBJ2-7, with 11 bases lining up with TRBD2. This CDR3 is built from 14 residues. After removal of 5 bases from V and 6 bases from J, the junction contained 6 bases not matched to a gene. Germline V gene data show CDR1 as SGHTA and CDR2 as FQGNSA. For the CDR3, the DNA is TGTGCCAGCAGCCCCACTAGCGGGAGACTCGAGCAGTACTTC. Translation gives CASSPTSGRLEQYF.

The CDR3 nucleotides are TGTGCCAGCAGTCCCTCGGTACTTCGCAATGAGCAGTTCTTC. It translates to CASSPSVLRNEQFF. The chain uses TRBV6-5 and TRBJ2-1; D call uncertain. The CDR3 length is 14 residues. Germline V gene data show CDR1 as MNHEY and CDR2 as SVGAGI. Trimming pared 5 bases from V and 6 bases from J, leaving 14 bases between.

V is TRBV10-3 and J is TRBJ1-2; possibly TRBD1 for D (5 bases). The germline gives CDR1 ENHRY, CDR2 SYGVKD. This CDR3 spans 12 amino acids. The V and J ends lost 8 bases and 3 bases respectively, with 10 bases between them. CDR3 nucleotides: TGTGCCATCGGGGGTTTAGACTATGGCTACACCTTC. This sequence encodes CAIGGLDYGYTF.

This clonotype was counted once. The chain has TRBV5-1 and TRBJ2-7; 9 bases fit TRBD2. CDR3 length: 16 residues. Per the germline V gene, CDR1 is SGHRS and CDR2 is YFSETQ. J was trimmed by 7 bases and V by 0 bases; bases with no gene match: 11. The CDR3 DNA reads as TGCGCCAGCAGCTTGGAAGGTAGCGGGAGATGGAGAGAGCAGTACTTC. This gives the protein CASSLEGSGRWREQYF.

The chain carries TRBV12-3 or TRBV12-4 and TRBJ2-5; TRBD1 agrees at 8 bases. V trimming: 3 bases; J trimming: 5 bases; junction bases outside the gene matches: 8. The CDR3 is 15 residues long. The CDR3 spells CASSFRSGGGETQYF. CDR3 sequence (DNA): TGTGCCAGCAGTTTCAGGTCAGGGGGCGGTGAGACCCAGTACTTC.

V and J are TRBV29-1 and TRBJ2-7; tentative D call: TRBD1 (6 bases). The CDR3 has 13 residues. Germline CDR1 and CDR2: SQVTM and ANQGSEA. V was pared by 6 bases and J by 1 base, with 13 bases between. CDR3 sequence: CSVLDRSSYEQYF. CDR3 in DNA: TGCAGCGTGCTCGACAGGTCGTCCTACGAGCAGTACTTC.

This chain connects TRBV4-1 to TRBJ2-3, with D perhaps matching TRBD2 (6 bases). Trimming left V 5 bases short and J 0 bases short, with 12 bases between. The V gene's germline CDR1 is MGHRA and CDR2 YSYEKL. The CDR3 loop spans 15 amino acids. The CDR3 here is CASSSRTTSTDTQYF. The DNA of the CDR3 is TGCGCCAGCAGCTCTCGGACTACTAGCACAGATACGCAGTATTTT.

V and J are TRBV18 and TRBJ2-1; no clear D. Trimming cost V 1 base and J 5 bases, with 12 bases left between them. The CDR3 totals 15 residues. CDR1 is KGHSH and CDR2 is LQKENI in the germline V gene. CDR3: CASSPLAQIHNEQFF. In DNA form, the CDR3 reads TGTGCCAGCTCACCACTTGCCCAGATCCACAATGAGCAGTTCTTC.

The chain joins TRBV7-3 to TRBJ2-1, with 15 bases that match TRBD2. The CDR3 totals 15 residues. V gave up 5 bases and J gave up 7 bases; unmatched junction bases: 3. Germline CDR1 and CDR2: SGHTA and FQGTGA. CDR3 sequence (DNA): TGTGCCAGCAGCACCGGGACTAGCGGGAGGAATGAGCAGTTCTTC. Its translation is CASSTGTSGRNEQFF. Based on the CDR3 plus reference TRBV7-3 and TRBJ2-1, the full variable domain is GAGVSQTPSNKVTEKGKYVELRCDPISGHTALYWYRQSLGQGPEFLIYFQGTGAADDSGLPNDRFFAVRPEGSVSTLKIQRTERGDSAVYLCASSTGTSGRNEQFFGPGTRLTVL.